A selection of T cell receptor beta chains follows, all from one sample in a study of Ad26.COV2.S vaccination and SARS-CoV-2 variants. The repertoire was sequenced with immunoSEQ multiplex PCR; TCRdb's copy has only in-frame clones and lacks some. Here the sample spans 500,000 or so clones, roughly 89% being singletons. The material was peripheral blood, obtained in a trial of Ad26.COV2.S vaccine versus placebo. The receptors were gathered from a person between 18 and 60 years old who received the Ad26.COV2.S COVID-19 vaccine or a placebo. Each CDR3 is given with its conserved first and last residue. Each record gives: CDR3 protein, CDR3 DNA, clone size, J gene, V gene, D gene. The D gene is left open where the match is weak. Rows may omit the clone size; those that give it use once, few, many or a size class.

CDR3aa: CASSLDHITISEQFF
CDR3nt: TGTGCCAGCAGCTTAGACCATATTACAATCTCGGAGCAGTTCTTC
abundance: once
j_gene: TRBJ2-1
v_gene: TRBV7-2
d_gene: -

CDR3aa: CASTRAEGGSEKLFF
CDR3nt: TGTGCCAGCACCCGAGCCGAAGGGGGTAGTGAAAAACTGTTTTTT
abundance: -
j_gene: TRBJ1-4
v_gene: TRBV2
d_gene: -

CDR3aa: CASSPGGTGELFF
CDR3nt: TGTGCCAGCAGCCCCGGGGGCACCGGGGAGCTGTTTTTT
abundance: -
j_gene: TRBJ2-2
v_gene: TRBV2
d_gene: -

CDR3aa: CASARDRQQETQYF
CDR3nt: TGTGCCAGCGCCCGGGACAGACAACAAGAGACCCAGTACTTC
abundance: -
j_gene: TRBJ2-5
v_gene: TRBV2
d_gene: TRBD1

CDR3aa: CSVTGSGNTIYF
CDR3nt: TGCAGCGTCACAGGGTCCGGAAACACCATATATTTT
abundance: -
j_gene: TRBJ1-3
v_gene: TRBV29-1
d_gene: -

CDR3aa: CASSSQGSGVSVQTQYF
CDR3nt: TGTGCCAGCAGCTCCCAGGGCTCCGGGGTGTCGGTGCAGACCCAGTACTTC
abundance: -
j_gene: TRBJ2-5
v_gene: TRBV7-9
d_gene: -

CDR3aa: CASSRYRVGGNEQFF
CDR3nt: TGTGCCAGCAGTCGGTACAGGGTAGGAGGCAATGAGCAGTTCTTC
abundance: -
j_gene: TRBJ2-1
v_gene: TRBV6-2/TRBV6-3
d_gene: -

CDR3aa: CASSRTTTYEQYF
CDR3nt: TGCGCCAGCAGCCGAACTACCACCTACGAGCAGTACTTC
abundance: -
j_gene: TRBJ2-7
v_gene: TRBV4-3
d_gene: -

CDR3aa: CASSPPGLAAEQFF
CDR3nt: TGTGCCAGCAGCCCCCCCGGACTAGCGGCTGAGCAGTTCTTC
abundance: -
j_gene: TRBJ2-1
v_gene: TRBV7-9
d_gene: TRBD2

CDR3aa: CASSLSSAGGQPQHF
CDR3nt: TGTGCCAGCAGCTTATCCTCCGCAGGGGGTCAGCCCCAGCATTTT
abundance: -
j_gene: TRBJ1-5
v_gene: TRBV11-3
d_gene: TRBD1

CDR3aa: CASSTRGGYPRTDTQYF
CDR3nt: TGTGCCAGTAGCACCCGGGGGGGGTACCCGCGGACAGATACGCAGTATTTT
abundance: -
j_gene: TRBJ2-3
v_gene: TRBV19
d_gene: TRBD2

CDR3aa: CASSLGNGRAPDTQYF
CDR3nt: TGTGCCAGCAGCTTAGGTAACGGGAGGGCCCCAGATACGCAGTATTTT
abundance: -
j_gene: TRBJ2-3
v_gene: TRBV7-8
d_gene: TRBD2

CDR3aa: CASSLEARGSTDTQYF
CDR3nt: TGTGCCAGCAGCTTAGAGGCCAGGGGGAGCACAGATACGCAGTATTTT
abundance: once
j_gene: TRBJ2-3
v_gene: TRBV7-2
d_gene: TRBD1

CDR3aa: CASSKLGDYNEQFF
CDR3nt: TGTGCCAGCAGCAAGCTCGGGGACTACAATGAGCAGTTCTTC
abundance: -
j_gene: TRBJ2-1
v_gene: TRBV3-1/TRBV3-2
d_gene: -

CDR3aa: CASSYLPGGGDTQYF
CDR3nt: TGTGCCAGCAGTTACCTTCCGGGAGGAGGGGATACGCAGTATTTT
abundance: once
j_gene: TRBJ2-3
v_gene: TRBV6-6
d_gene: TRBD2

CDR3aa: CASSSSSTGNTEAFF
CDR3nt: TGTGCCAGCAGCTCGTCCTCGACTGGGAACACTGAAGCTTTCTTT
abundance: -
j_gene: TRBJ1-1
v_gene: TRBV11-2
d_gene: -

CDR3aa: CASSHSMGGKDEQFF
CDR3nt: TGTGCCAGCAGCCACAGTATGGGGGGCAAGGATGAGCAGTTCTTC
abundance: -
j_gene: TRBJ2-1
v_gene: TRBV11-3
d_gene: -

CDR3aa: CASRQGWQPQHF
CDR3nt: TGTGCCAGCAGACAGGGGTGGCAGCCCCAGCATTTT
abundance: -
j_gene: TRBJ1-5
v_gene: TRBV28
d_gene: TRBD1

CDR3aa: CACPGGALYNSPLHF
CDR3nt: TGTGCCTGCCCAGGAGGTGCCCTCTATAATTCACCCCTCCACTTT
abundance: few
j_gene: TRBJ1-6
v_gene: TRBV30
d_gene: -

CDR3aa: CSVEDPGRSSYNEQFF
CDR3nt: TGCAGCGTTGAAGATCCAGGCCGGAGCTCCTACAATGAGCAGTTCTTC
abundance: -
j_gene: TRBJ2-1
v_gene: TRBV29-1
d_gene: -

CDR3aa: CASSPQNLAKNIQYF
CDR3nt: TGTGCCAGCTCACCCCAAAATTTAGCCAAAAACATTCAGTACTTC
abundance: -
j_gene: TRBJ2-4
v_gene: TRBV18
d_gene: -

CDR3aa: CASIRGEYQETQYF
CDR3nt: TGTGCCAGCATCCGGGGCGAGTACCAAGAGACCCAGTACTTC
abundance: -
j_gene: TRBJ2-5
v_gene: TRBV2
d_gene: -

CDR3aa: CASSPRDQGWYEQYF
CDR3nt: TGTGCCAGCAGTCCCCGGGACCAAGGTTGGTACGAGCAGTACTTC
abundance: -
j_gene: TRBJ2-7
v_gene: TRBV28
d_gene: -